The 12 T cell receptor beta chains given below trace back to one sample, sequenced in a study of blood T cell repertoires in COVID-19. Method: immunoSEQ multiplex PCR; TCRdb's copy keeps in-frame clones and lacks some. The sample shows 330,000 or so clones, roughly 89% of them seen only once. The sample taken for sequencing was peripheral blood. Every receptor here comes from a woman aged 60-75 years with COVID-19, enrolled during active disease.

The J gene is TRBJ1-5, the V gene TRBV2; D uncertain. Germline values: CDR1 SNHLY, CDR2 FYNNEI. Trimming pared 6 bases from V and 2 bases from J, leaving 17 bases between. The CDR3 loop spans 16 amino acids. CDR3 bases: TGTGCCAGCAGGGCCCCAAGAGCTCGGGGCAATCAGCCCCAGCATTTT. Translating it yields CASRAPRARGNQPQHF.

CDR3 nucleotides: TGTGCCTGGAGGCCCTCAGGAGGGGTGAATGAAAAACTGTTTTTT. Translating it yields CAWRPSGGVNEKLFF. The chain joins TRBV30 to TRBJ1-4, with D perhaps matching TRBD1 (5 bases). Germline CDR1 reads GTSNPN; CDR2 reads SVGIG (reference sequence). Trimming took 3 bases from V and 5 from J, leaving 16 bases between them. The CDR3 is 15 residues long.

The V and J genes are TRBV18 and TRBJ2-4, with a tentative D call TRBD2 (5 bases). This CDR3 contains 17 residues. V shed 3 bases and J shed 8 bases, with 23 bases lying between them. The germline V gene has CDR1 KGHSH and CDR2 LQKENI. The CDR3 loop is CASSPTTLSPGKDIQYF. The CDR3 DNA follows: TGTGCCAGCTCACCTACGACTTTATCCCCCGGGAAGGACATTCAGTACTTC.

This rearrangement joins TRBV6-5 to TRBJ1-2; 10 positions agree with TRBD1. V lost 10 bases, J lost 2 bases, and 10 bases stayed unmatched. Germline CDR1 reads MNHEY; CDR2 reads SVGAGI. The CDR3 extends over 15 amino acids. The CDR3, as DNA: TGTGCCACCCGGGTTAGGGACAGGGGCAACTATGGCTACACCTTC. Translation: CATRVRDRGNYGYTF.

The chain is built from TRBV27 and TRBJ2-7; possibly TRBD1 for D (5 bases). The germline CDR1 and CDR2 sequences are MNHEY and SMNVEV (reference sequence). V lost 5 bases to trimming and J lost 3 bases, with 11 bases between them. CDR3 length: 13 residues. The CDR3: CASSPRRGYEQYF. CDR3 DNA: TGTGCCAGCAGTCCGAGAAGGGGCTACGAGCAGTACTTC.

This rearrangement joins TRBV2 to TRBJ1-1, with a tentative D call TRBD1 (5 bases). The CDR3 sequence is 14 residues long. Germline assignment: CDR1 SNHLY and CDR2 FYNNEI. V dropped 2 bases and J dropped 5 bases, with 12 bases sitting between them. CDR3 nucleotides: TGTGCCAGCAGTGAAAGCGGGGGGTTGACTGAAGCTTTCTTT. The encoded protein is CASSESGGLTEAFF.

The J gene is TRBJ2-2, the V gene TRBV7-2, with D maybe TRBD2 (6 bases). CDR3 size: 15 residues. V shed 3 bases and J shed 4 bases, with 12 bases lying between them. The germline V gene has CDR1 SGHTA and CDR2 FQGNSA. The CDR3 reads CASSLIVGGTGELFF. The CDR3 region has the DNA TGTGCCAGCAGCTTGATAGTGGGGGGCACCGGGGAGCTGTTTTTT. Filled out from reference TRBV7-2 and TRBJ2-2, the complete variable domain reads GAGVSQSPSNKVTEKGKDVELRCDPISGHTALYWYRQSLGQGLEFLIYFQGNSAPDKSGLPSDRFSAERTGGSVSTLTIQRTQQEDSAVYLCASSLIVGGTGELFFGEGSRLTVL.

V is TRBV30 and J is TRBJ1-5; TRBD1 matches 12 bases. Trimming removed 2 bases from V and 9 bases from J; junction bases left unmatched: 2. The CDR3 sequence is 13 residues long. Germline values: CDR1 GTSNPN, CDR2 SVGIG (reference sequence). CDR3 protein: CAWSWGQGAPQHF. In nucleotides, the CDR3 is TGTGCCTGGAGTTGGGGACAGGGGGCGCCCCAGCATTTT.

The rearrangement links TRBV19 to TRBJ1-1, with TRBD1 as a possible D gene (5 bases). Germline CDR1 and CDR2: LNHDA and SQIVND (reference sequence). The CDR3 is made up of 14 amino acids. The V end lost 4 bases, the J end lost 1 base, and 10 bases lay between the germline ends. CDR3 residues: CASSKWQGNTEAFF. CDR3 DNA: TGTGCCAGTAGTAAGTGGCAGGGGAACACTGAAGCTTTCTTT.

V is TRBV7-9 and J is TRBJ1-6; 10 bases align to TRBD1. The CDR3 loop spans 14 amino acids. V shed 8 bases and J 5 bases; nucleotides not matched to a gene: 3. Germline V lookup: CDR1 SEHNR, CDR2 FQNEAQ (reference sequence). CDR3 in DNA: TGTGCCAGCGGGGGGACAGGGGATAATTCACCCCTCCACTTT. Its protein is CASGGTGDNSPLHF.

The V call is TRBV11-2, the J call TRBJ1-3, with D maybe TRBD1 (5 bases). V dropped 1 base and J dropped 0 bases, with 10 bases sitting between them. This CDR3 region has 16 residues. Per the germline V gene, CDR1 is SGHAT and CDR2 is FQNNGV. DNA for the CDR3: TGTGCCAGCAGCTTAGTTGGGGCCATCTCTGGAAACACCATATATTTT. It codes for CASSLVGAISGNTIYF.

This sequence joins TRBV7-9 and TRBJ1-5; D unclear. V lost 1 base and J 3 bases, leaving 7 bases between the germline ends. This CDR3 has 14 amino acids. Germline V gene data show CDR1 as SEHNR and CDR2 as FQNEAQ (reference sequence). Here the CDR3 reads CASSLEGANQPQHF. The CDR3 DNA follows: TGTGCCAGCAGCTTAGAAGGAGCCAATCAGCCCCAGCATTTT.